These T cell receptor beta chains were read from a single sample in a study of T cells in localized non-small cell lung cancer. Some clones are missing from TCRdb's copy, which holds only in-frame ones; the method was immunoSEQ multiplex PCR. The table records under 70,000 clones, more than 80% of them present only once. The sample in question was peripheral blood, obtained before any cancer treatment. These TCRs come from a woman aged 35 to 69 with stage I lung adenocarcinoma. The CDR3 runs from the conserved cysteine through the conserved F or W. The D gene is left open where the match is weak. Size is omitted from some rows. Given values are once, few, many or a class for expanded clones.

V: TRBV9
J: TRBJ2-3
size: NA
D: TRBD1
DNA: TGTGCCAGCAGCGTATTCGCGACAGGGGGCTCAGATACGCAGTATTTT
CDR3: CASSVFATGGSDTQYF

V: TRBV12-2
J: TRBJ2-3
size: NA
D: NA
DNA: TGTGCAAGTCGCTTAGGGCCCAACAGGGTAGGAAGCACAGATACGCAGTATTTT
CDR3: CASRLGPNRVGSTDTQYF

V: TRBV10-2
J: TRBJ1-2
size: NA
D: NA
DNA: TGCGCCAGCAGTGAGTCTGGGACAATCTATGGCTACACCTTC
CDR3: CASSESGTIYGYTF

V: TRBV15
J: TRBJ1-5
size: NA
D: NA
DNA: TGTGCCACCAGCAGAGATCTGAGGGATAGCAATCAGCCCCAGCATTTT
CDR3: CATSRDLRDSNQPQHF

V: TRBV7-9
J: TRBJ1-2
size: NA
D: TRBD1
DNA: TGTGCCAGCAGCCCCACGACAGGGGGAGAGAATGGCTACACCTTC
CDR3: CASSPTTGGENGYTF

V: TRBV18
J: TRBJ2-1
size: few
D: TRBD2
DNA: TGTGCCAGCTCACCACCGGGACTAGCGGGGGCCACCTACAATGAGCAGTTCTTC
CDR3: CASSPPGLAGATYNEQFF

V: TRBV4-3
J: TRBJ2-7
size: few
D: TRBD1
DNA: TGCGCCAGCAGCCAAGTTTTCGACAGGGGGCTGGACGAGCAGTACTTC
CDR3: CASSQVFDRGLDEQYF

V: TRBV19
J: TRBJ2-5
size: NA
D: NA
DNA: TGTGCCAGTAGTGCCCGTCGGGGGGAGACCCAGTACTTC
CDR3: CASSARRGETQYF

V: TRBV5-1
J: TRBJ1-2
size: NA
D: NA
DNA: TGCGCCAGCAGCTTGGCCTTGTCCCTCGGCAGTGGCTACACCTTC
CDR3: CASSLALSLGSGYTF

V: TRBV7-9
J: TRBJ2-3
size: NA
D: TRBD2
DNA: TGTGCCAGCAGTGGCGAGGGACTAGCCCGTCGGGATACGCAGTATTTT
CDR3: CASSGEGLARRDTQYF

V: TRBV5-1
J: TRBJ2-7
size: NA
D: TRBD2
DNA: TGCACCAGCAGGTTGAGTACTAGCGGGGGAACCTACGAGCAGTACTTC
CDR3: CTSRLSTSGGTYEQYF

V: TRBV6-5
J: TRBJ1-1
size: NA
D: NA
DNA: TGTGCCAGCAGTTTGACACGTGAAGCTTTCTTT
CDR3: CASSLTREAFF